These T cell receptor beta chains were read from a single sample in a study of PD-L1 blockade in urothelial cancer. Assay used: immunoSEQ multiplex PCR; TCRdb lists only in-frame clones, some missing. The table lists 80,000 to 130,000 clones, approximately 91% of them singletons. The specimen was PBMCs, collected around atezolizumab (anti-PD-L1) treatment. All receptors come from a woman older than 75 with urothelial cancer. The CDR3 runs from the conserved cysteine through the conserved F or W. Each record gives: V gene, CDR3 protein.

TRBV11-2	CASSLDVAGRVNTEAFF
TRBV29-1	CSAGLVEGSYNEQFF
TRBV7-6	CASSLASGGRGEKLFF
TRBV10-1	CASSKSGMGETQYF
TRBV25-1	CASSEYTGAGANVLTF
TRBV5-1	CASSLRSLNTEAFF
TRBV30	CAWTVTGLGNTIYF
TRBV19	CASSTPGQEAFF
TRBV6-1	CASRTGTGGNEQYF
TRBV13	CASSLREGRTGELFF
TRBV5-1	CASSSVQGLTEAFF
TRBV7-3	CASSLSGESYEQYF
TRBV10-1	CASSESSWSSGYTF
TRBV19	CASSIGWGPQETQYF
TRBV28	CASSLPGTGGNTIYF
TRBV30	CAWSWGPGNTIYF
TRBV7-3	CASSLGTSGDTQYF
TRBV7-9	CASSSGQGEGAEAFF
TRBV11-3	CASSTGLDTQYF
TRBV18	CASSGGANTGELFF
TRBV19	CASSIAILGQGLGTEAFF
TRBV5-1	CASREGGNEQFF
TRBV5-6	CASSARTPSVYF
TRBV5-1	CASSPRTSGSYEQYF
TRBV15	CATSRGYEGNQPQHF
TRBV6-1	CAAALAPQGGQPQHF
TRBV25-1	CASSLGSGRAYSSIEQYF
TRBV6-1	CASSESGVRQPQHF
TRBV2	CASTFSSSGSSYNEQFF
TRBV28	CASSFGGLPEQYF
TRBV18	CASSPMSGTVYEQYF
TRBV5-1	CASSLGRLAGVAKNIQYF
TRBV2	CASSEGQSMNTEAFF
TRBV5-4	CASSRGISGNTIYF
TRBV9	CASSVDPVSTDTQYF
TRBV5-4	CASSSPGGLGNEQFF